What follows are 10 T cell receptor beta chains derived from one specimen sequenced in a study of cytotoxic CD8 clonotypes in ibrutinib-treated CLL. Here immunoSEQ multiplex PCR was the method, and the copy in TCRdb shows in-frame clones only, minus some. The data contain around 250,000 clones, roughly 70% of them singletons. The input for sequencing was PBMCs, taken after 24 months of ibrutinib treatment. The receptors were sampled from a human donor with chronic lymphocytic leukemia.

The chain carries TRBV20-1 and TRBJ2-1; D is uncertain. V lost 5 bases, J lost 4 bases, and 6 bases lay in between. Germline V lookup: CDR1 DFQATT, CDR2 SNEGSKA (reference sequence). The CDR3 is 11 amino acids. The CDR3 DNA sequence: TGCAGTGCTCAGAATTACAATGAGCAGTTCTTC. Its protein product is CSAQNYNEQFF.

The chain combines TRBV7-8 with TRBJ2-1, with 7 bases aligning to TRBD1. CDR1 SGHVS and CDR2 FQNEAQ come from the germline V gene. Trimming at V came to 3 bases and at J to 9 bases, leaving 8 bases not matched to a gene. This CDR3 spans 14 amino acids. The CDR3: CASSFHRGEAEQFF. CDR3 coding DNA: TGTGCCAGCAGCTTTCACAGGGGAGAAGCTGAGCAGTTCTTC.

The V call is TRBV5-1, the J call TRBJ2-3; no firm D call. Germline V lookup: CDR1 SGHRS, CDR2 YFSETQ. The CDR3 has 16 amino acids. V lost 4 bases and J lost 1, with 16 bases in between. The chain's CDR3 is CASSPGRALGTDTQYF. The CDR3 DNA sequence: TGCGCCAGCAGCCCCGGAAGGGCGCTGGGCACAGATACGCAGTATTTT.

V gene TRBV7-8 combines with J gene TRBJ2-1; D remains unclear. CDR3 size: 14 residues. From germline, CDR1 is SGHVS and CDR2 FQNEAQ. Trimming left V 4 bases short and J 0 bases short, with 7 bases between. CDR3 sequence: CASSSDGSYNEQFF. The CDR3 DNA sequence: TGTGCCAGCAGCTCGGACGGCTCCTACAATGAGCAGTTCTTC.

The gene calls are TRBV18 and TRBJ1-1; D uncertain. The germline V gene has CDR1 KGHSH and CDR2 LQKENI. This CDR3 is 14 amino acids long. V was pared by 3 bases and J by 0 bases, with 8 bases between. Here the CDR3 reads CASSPRDLNTEAFF. The CDR3 DNA reads TGTGCCAGCTCACCTCGCGACTTGAACACTGAAGCTTTCTTT.

The rearrangement joins TRBV7-8 to TRBJ2-7, with 8 bases aligning to TRBD2. V gave up 7 bases and J gave up 1 base; unmatched junction bases: 12. The length of the CDR3 is 16 residues. Looked up from germline, CDR1 is SGHVS and CDR2 is FQNEAQ. In nucleotides, the CDR3 is TGTGCCAGCACCTCCCCCCCAGCGGGAGCATCCTACGAGCAGTACTTC. Translation: CASTSPPAGASYEQYF. The entire variable domain, with the rest obtained from reference TRBV7-8 and TRBJ2-7, is as follows: GAGVSQSPRYKVAKRGQDVALRCDPISGHVSLFWYQQALGQGPEFLTYFQNEAQLDKSGLPSDRFFAERPEGSVSTLKIQRTQQEDSAVYLCASTSPPAGASYEQYFGPGTRLTVT.

The V call is TRBV5-1, the J call TRBJ1-1; D not resolved. V was cut by 0 bases and J by 4 bases, with 10 bases left in between. Germline values: CDR1 SGHRS, CDR2 YFSETQ. The CDR3 covers 14 residues. The DNA of the CDR3 is TGCGCCAGCAGCTTGGACACCTCCCCCACTGAAGCTTTCTTT. Translating gives CASSLDTSPTEAFF.

This clone came up once. J is TRBJ2-1 and V is TRBV2; a possible D gene is TRBD2 (6 bases). The CDR3 extends over 16 amino acids. CDR1 is SNHLY, CDR2 FYNNEI, per germline. V gave up 2 bases and J gave up 4 bases, with 15 bases separating them. CDR3 sequence: CASSEPPGELYNEQFF. CDR3 in DNA: TGTGCCAGCAGTGAACCCCCGGGAGAGCTATACAATGAGCAGTTCTTC.

This chain uses TRBV14 with TRBJ1-2, with 10 positions matching TRBD1. Germline V gene lookup returns CDR1 SGHDN and CDR2 FVKESK. CDR3 length: 16 residues. The trim removed 1 base at V and 2 bases at J, leaving 4 bases unmatched. The CDR3 loop is CASSQGGQGKNYGYTF. The CDR3 region has the DNA TGTGCCAGCAGCCAAGGGGGACAGGGGAAAAACTATGGCTACACCTTC.

The chain couples TRBV27 to TRBJ2-7; tentative D call: TRBD2 (6 bases). This CDR3 contains 17 residues. The V and J ends lost 5 bases and 0 bases respectively, with 20 bases between them. CDR1 is MNHEY and CDR2 is SMNVEV in the germline V gene (reference sequence). CDR3 residues: CASSRGLSTGSSYEQYF. As DNA, the CDR3 is TGTGCCAGCAGTCGGGGCCTCTCCACCGGGAGCTCCTACGAGCAGTACTTC.